This TCR beta chain derives from a study of T cell responses to AZD1222 COVID-19 vaccine. Findings and limits, study-wide: Spike was spanned by vaccine-associated CD4 TCRs, with dominance at 160-218 and 743-854. Donors in the cohort were predominantly white British and more often female, and clonal diversity was possibly underestimated. The study identified only six AZD1222 recipients as seropositive at baseline.

Notes on this clone: Its antigen remains unidentified.

Only in-frame clones appear in the TCRdb table, and some are missing; sequencing was by immunoSEQ multiplex PCR. The data show approximately 170,000 clones, with 85% to 95% seen just once and over 4.5% held by the top ten. This specimen was peripheral blood, taken 28 days after the second AZD1222 dose. The sequence came from an adult who received the AZD1222 COVID-19 vaccine.

The CDR3: CASSAGEGWEKLFF. CDR3 sequence (DNA): TGTGCCAGCAGCGCGGGGGAGGGATGGGAAAAACTGTTTTTT. The J gene is TRBJ1-4, the V gene TRBV6-5; TRBD1 might be the D (5 bases). The CDR3 spans 14 residues. V lost 6 bases, J lost 8 bases, and 16 bases lay in between. Per the germline V gene, CDR1 is MNHEY and CDR2 is SVGAGI.